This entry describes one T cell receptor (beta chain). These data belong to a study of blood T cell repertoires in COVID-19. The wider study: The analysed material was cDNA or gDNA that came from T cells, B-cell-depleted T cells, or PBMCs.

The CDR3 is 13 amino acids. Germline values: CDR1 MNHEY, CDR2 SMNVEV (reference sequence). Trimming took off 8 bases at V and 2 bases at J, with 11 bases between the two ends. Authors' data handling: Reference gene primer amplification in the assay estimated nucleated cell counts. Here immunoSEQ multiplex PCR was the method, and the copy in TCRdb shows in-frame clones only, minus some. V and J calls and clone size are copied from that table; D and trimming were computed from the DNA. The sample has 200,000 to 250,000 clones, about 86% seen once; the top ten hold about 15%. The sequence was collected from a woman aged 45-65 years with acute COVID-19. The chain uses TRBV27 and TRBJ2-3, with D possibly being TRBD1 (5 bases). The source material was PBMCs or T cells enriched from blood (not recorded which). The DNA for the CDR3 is TGTGCCAGCGGGGCCCCATCCACAGATACGCAGTATTTT. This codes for CASGAPSTDTQYF.